Following are 28 T cell receptor beta chains from one sample sequenced in a study of cytomegalovirus exposure and HLA in healthy donors. Sequenced by immunoSEQ multiplex PCR; TCRdb stores in-frame clones only, minus some. The table lists roughly 62,000 clones, more than 85% of them singletons. Sequenced input: PBMCs. The origin of the receptors is a woman younger than 45 in good health and CMV-seronegative.

The chain is built from TRBV5-1 and TRBJ2-3, with 8 bases aligning to TRBD2. CDR1 and CDR2 (germline): SGHRS, YFSETQ. The CDR3 spans 16 residues. The V and J ends lost 4 bases and 0 bases, in that order; junction bases with no gene match: 7. CDR3 sequence (DNA): TGCGCCAGCAGCCTCCCGACTAGCGCGAGCACAGATACGCAGTATTTT. Amino acids: CASSLPTSASTDTQYF.

The J gene is TRBJ2-7, the V gene TRBV7-8, with a tentative D call TRBD2 (6 bases). V dropped 5 bases and J dropped 1 base, with 12 bases sitting between them. The CDR3 is 14 amino acids. The germline CDR1 and CDR2 sequences are SGHVS and FQNEAQ. The CDR3 DNA is TGTGCCAGCAGCACCTCGGAGGGTTCCTACGAGCAGTACTTC. This translates into CASSTSEGSYEQYF. Together with reference TRBV7-8 and TRBJ2-7, the CDR3 gives the full variable domain: GAGVSQSPRYKVAKRGQDVALRCDPISGHVSLFWYQQALGQGPEFLTYFQNEAQLDKSGLPSDRFFAERPEGSVSTLKIQRTQQEDSAVYLCASSTSEGSYEQYFGPGTRLTVT.

The rearrangement links TRBV7-2 to TRBJ1-1; possible D gene TRBD1, 6 bases. The CDR3 length is 17 residues. Germline values: CDR1 SGHTA, CDR2 FQGNSA. V shed 2 bases and J shed 0 bases, with 16 bases lying between them. The CDR3 nucleotides read TGTGCCAGCAGCTTATTGTTCAGGGGCCTCATGAACACTGAAGCTTTCTTT. Protein sequence: CASSLLFRGLMNTEAFF.

This chain uses TRBV30 with TRBJ2-3; possibly TRBD2 for D (6 bases). This CDR3 has 13 amino acids. Germline lookup yields CDR1 GTSNPN and CDR2 SVGIG (reference sequence). V was shortened by 3 bases and J by 0 bases, with 7 bases between the two germline ends. CDR3 DNA sequence: TGTGCCTGGAGCGGGAGCAGCACAGATACGCAGTATTTT. This codes for CAWSGSSTDTQYF.

The CDR3 DNA reads TGTGCCAGCAGCCCAAGAGGCGGGAGGGCCTTGGGTGAGCAGTTCTTC. Residues: CASSPRGGRALGEQFF. The chain combines TRBV7-6 with TRBJ2-1, with 9 bases that match TRBD2. Per germline, CDR1 SGHVS and CDR2 FNYEAQ. The CDR3 is 16 residues long. Trimming cost V 5 bases and J 9 bases; bases outside gene matches: 14.

The chain employs TRBV5-6 and TRBJ1-1; no clear D. Germline loops: CDR1 SGHDT, CDR2 YYEEEE. Trimming pared 4 bases from V and 4 bases from J, leaving 14 bases between. There are 14 residues in the CDR3. The CDR3 nucleotides are TGTGCCAGCAGCCCGGGTACCATCCGCACTGAAGCTTTCTTT. Translation gives CASSPGTIRTEAFF.

The rearrangement uses TRBV28 and TRBJ1-1; TRBD1 might be the D (6 bases). Germline V gives CDR1 MDHEN, CDR2 SYDVKM. The CDR3 has 17 residues. The V end was cut by 1 base, the J end by 1 base, with 16 bases between. As DNA, the CDR3 is TGTGCCAGCAGTTTATTTCCAGGGGCCCTCAAGAACACTGAAGCTTTCTTT. This encodes CASSLFPGALKNTEAFF.

This chain connects TRBV18 to TRBJ2-7, with TRBD2 as a possible D gene (6 bases). The CDR3 spans 13 residues. Germline V CDR1 and CDR2: KGHSH, LQKENI. V was cut by 3 bases and J by 4 bases, with 10 bases left in between. CDR3 bases: TGTGCCAGCTCACCCTCAGGAGGGTACGAGCAGTACTTC. Translated, it gives CASSPSGGYEQYF.

The chain carries TRBV29-1 and TRBJ1-2; D might be TRBD1 (5 bases). The length of the CDR3 is 11 residues. The germline gives CDR1 SQVTM, CDR2 ANQGSEA. This chain's CDR3 is CSVKGRAGYTF. The CDR3 nucleotides are TGCAGTGTCAAGGGCAGGGCCGGCTACACCTTC.

The chain employs TRBV25-1 and TRBJ1-1; 8 nucleotides align to TRBD1. The CDR3 is made up of 15 amino acids. Germline V lookup: CDR1 MGHDK, CDR2 SYGVNS. V shed 2 bases, J shed 11 bases, and the junction held 13 bases outside the gene matches. CDR3 in amino acids: CASSENGGQGSRAFF. CDR3 bases: TGTGCCAGCAGTGAAAATGGTGGACAGGGCTCCCGGGCTTTCTTT.

V gene TRBV4-3 combines with J gene TRBJ2-1; the match to TRBD2 covers 9 bases. CDR1 and CDR2 (germline): LGHNA, YSLEER. V was clipped by 0 bases and J by 7 bases; unmatched bases: 10. The CDR3 length is 17 residues. CDR3 amino acids: CASSQEWASSGRNEQFF. The CDR3 DNA reads as TGCGCCAGCAGCCAAGAATGGGCGTCCAGCGGGAGGAATGAGCAGTTCTTC.

The V call is TRBV19, the J call TRBJ2-7, with D possibly being TRBD2 (6 bases). CDR1 and CDR2 from the germline V gene are LNHDA and SQIVND (reference sequence). V was shortened by 7 bases and J by 3 bases, with 16 bases between the two germline ends. The CDR3 is 14 residues long. CDR3 loop: CASMGGRPGYEQYF. CDR3 nucleotide sequence: TGTGCCAGTATGGGGGGAAGACCCGGCTACGAGCAGTACTTC.

The V gene is TRBV7-8, the J gene TRBJ2-3; D uncertain. V was shortened by 5 bases and J by 4 bases, with 16 bases between the two germline ends. The CDR3 is 15 residues long. The germline V gene has CDR1 SGHVS and CDR2 FQNEAQ. The DNA for the CDR3 is TGTGCCAGCAGCCCAGTGTTTGTGTTCGCAGATACGCAGTATTTT. This translates into CASSPVFVFADTQYF. The variable domain in full, completed from reference TRBV7-8 and TRBJ2-3, reads GAGVSQSPRYKVAKRGQDVALRCDPISGHVSLFWYQQALGQGPEFLTYFQNEAQLDKSGLPSDRFFAERPEGSVSTLKIQRTQQEDSAVYLCASSPVFVFADTQYFGPGTRLTVL.

This chain links TRBV19 with TRBJ2-1; 8 bases agree with TRBD2. V shed 3 bases and J 8 bases; nucleotides not matched to a gene: 9. This CDR3 is built from 15 residues. Germline-derived CDR1 and CDR2 are LNHDA and SQIVND (reference sequence). DNA for the CDR3: TGTGCCAGTAGTATTTGGGGACTAGTTACCGATGAGCAGTTCTTC. This gives the protein CASSIWGLVTDEQFF.

The V call is TRBV2, the J call TRBJ2-5; 8 bases match TRBD2. CDR3 size: 14 residues. V lost 7 bases and J lost 1; bases outside the gene matches: 5. Germline V gene sequence: CDR1 SNHLY, CDR2 FYNNEI. CDR3 protein: CASTEGLVQETQYF. The DNA of the CDR3 is TGTGCCAGCACTGAGGGACTAGTCCAAGAGACCCAGTACTTC.

This chain uses TRBV6-5 with TRBJ1-3; the match to TRBD1 covers 8 bases. There are 16 residues in the CDR3. Germline CDR1 MNHEY, CDR2 SVGAGI. The V gene end was trimmed by 0 bases and the J gene end by 5 bases; junction bases not matched to a gene: 6. The CDR3 here is CASSYSKDRGRNTIYF. Here the CDR3 DNA reads TGTGCCAGCAGTTACTCAAAAGACAGGGGACGAAACACCATATATTTT.

This chain links TRBV5-6 with TRBJ2-7; 9 bases map to TRBD1. Losses at the gene ends were 7 bases for V and 6 bases for J; bases not matched to a gene: 11. Germline assignment: CDR1 SGHDT and CDR2 YYEEEE. The CDR3 is made up of 14 amino acids. For the CDR3, the DNA is TGTGCCAGCTCGCCGGGACAGGGTCCGGTCGAGCAGTACTTC. This gives the protein CASSPGQGPVEQYF.

The chain uses TRBV19 and TRBJ2-1; a weak D match, TRBD1 (6 bases). This CDR3 region has 15 residues. Between the trimmed V and J ends, which lost 7 bases and 4 bases, there was a span of 17 bases. CDR1 and CDR2 from the germline V gene are LNHDA and SQIVND (reference sequence). The CDR3 bases are TGTGCCAGTAAGGGTGGGGGCCTCTTTTACAATGAGCAGTTCTTC. Translation gives CASKGGGLFYNEQFF.

This chain joins TRBV30 and TRBJ1-2; D is unresolved. The germline V and J ends were trimmed by 5 bases and 3 bases, with 10 bases remaining between them. The CDR3 runs 12 residues. Per germline, CDR1 GTSNPN and CDR2 SVGIG (reference sequence). In nucleotides, the CDR3 is TGTGCCTGGTACCTAGGTGACTATGGCTACACCTTC. It yields the protein CAWYLGDYGYTF.

This chain links TRBV19 with TRBJ1-1; perhaps TRBD1 as D (6 bases). The CDR3 sequence is 13 residues long. Germline V gene data show CDR1 as LNHDA and CDR2 as SQIVND (reference sequence). V lost 7 bases and J 5 bases, leaving 14 bases between the germline ends. The CDR3 DNA is TGTGCCAGTAACCCACAGGGTGCAACTGAAGCTTTCTTT. Encoded protein: CASNPQGATEAFF.

The rearrangement joins TRBV2 to TRBJ2-7; D might be TRBD2 (6 bases). V lost 6 bases, J lost 1 base, and 13 bases lay in between. The germline V gene has CDR1 SNHLY and CDR2 FYNNEI. The CDR3 length is 14 residues. CDR3 DNA: TGTGCCAGCAGGAGCGGGCCCTTATCCTACGAGCAGTACTTC. Translated: CASRSGPLSYEQYF.

The J gene is TRBJ2-3, the V gene TRBV9; 10 nucleotides align to TRBD2. In germline, CDR1 is SGDLS, CDR2 YYNGEE. This CDR3 region has 16 residues. V lost 2 bases, J lost 3 bases, and 6 bases stayed unmatched. The CDR3 here is CASSVLAGGSTDTQYF. CDR3 nucleotides: TGTGCCAGCAGCGTCTTAGCGGGAGGTTCGACAGATACGCAGTATTTT.

DNA of the CDR3: TGCGCCAGCAGCTTGGGGACAGGCGCTTGGGAGCAGTACTTC. It codes for CASSLGTGAWEQYF. The chain has TRBV5-1 and TRBJ2-7, with 7 bases fitting TRBD1. After removal of 0 bases from V and 7 bases from J, the junction contained 7 bases not matched to a gene. The CDR3 totals 14 residues. Germline V gene data show CDR1 as SGHRS and CDR2 as YFSETQ.

This clone has just one count. The chain recombines TRBV30 with TRBJ2-1; 9 positions match TRBD2. The CDR3 is 15 residues long. Unmatched junction bases numbered 10, after V lost 4 bases and J lost 6 bases. Looked up from germline, CDR1 is GTSNPN and CDR2 is SVGIG (reference sequence). DNA for the CDR3: TGTGCCTGGAATCGTGTAGCGGGAGATGGCAATGAGCAGTTCTTC. This gives the protein CAWNRVAGDGNEQFF.

V usage is TRBV21-1 and J usage is TRBJ1-1; the table gives TRBD1 as D, unverified against the DNA. TRBV21-1 is a pseudogene locus. This CDR3 region has 15 residues. CDR3 DNA: TGTGCCAGCAGCACCCAGGACACCTGGAACACTGAAGCTTTCTTT. Its translation: CASSTQDTWNTEAFF.

This chain links TRBV9 with TRBJ2-1; D is unresolved. CDR1 SGDLS and CDR2 YYNGEE come from the germline V gene. V shed 4 bases and J shed 8 bases, with 19 bases lying between them. The CDR3 spans 15 residues. DNA of the CDR3: TGTGCCAGCAGCCCCCGTAGCCCTTTAGTACATGAGCAGTTCTTC. Amino acid sequence: CASSPRSPLVHEQFF.

The chain couples TRBV6-1 to TRBJ1-1; no clear D gene. V lost 7 bases to trimming and J lost 0 bases, with 15 bases between them. This CDR3 contains 15 residues. Germline V gene data show CDR1 as MNHNS and CDR2 as SASEGT. The CDR3 spells CASIWAVHMNTEAFF. In DNA form, the CDR3 reads TGTGCCAGCATATGGGCAGTACACATGAACACTGAAGCTTTCTTT.

The chain employs TRBV30 and TRBJ2-1, with 10 bases fitting TRBD2. V trimming: 0 bases; J trimming: 7 bases; junction bases outside the gene matches: 0. The length of the CDR3 is 13 residues. Germline assignment: CDR1 GTSNPN and CDR2 SVGIG (reference sequence). CDR3 bases: TGTGCCTGGAGTGTACTAGCGGGGAATGAGCAGTTCTTC. It specifies CAWSVLAGNEQFF.